The sequence of this T cell receptor beta chain was determined in a study of CD8+CD57+ T cells in acquired aplastic anemia. The germline gives CDR1 DFQATT, CDR2 SNEGSKA (reference sequence). The V and J ends lost 5 bases and 7 bases respectively, with 15 bases between them. The CDR3 has 13 amino acids. TCR beta VDJ and CDR3 profiles were obtained from a genomic DNA template. TCRdb reprocessed the reads via MiXCR and lists one record per CDR3 protein. The table shows about 420,000 distinct CDR3 sequences, with roughly 68% occurring only once. The rearrangement links TRBV20-1 to TRBJ2-1, with a possible D match to TRBD1 (6 bases). The sequence was collected from a human donor in good health, serving as a control. The sequenced sample consisted of sorted CD4+, CD8+, or CD8+CD57+ T cells (not recorded which) from PBMCs. CDR3 sequence reads: CSAGTLATNEQFF. The CDR3 DNA is TGCAGTGCTGGGACACTGGCAACTAATGAGCAGTTCTTC.